This TCR beta chain is from a study of T cells in tuberculosis (dated by TCRdb to between 2018 and 2020). Broadly, across the study: The study combined CD1B tetramers and high-throughput TCR immunosequencing to characterize T cells specific for the mycobacterial lipid antigen glucose monomycolate (GMM). With 9 to 11 people per group, a South African clinical cohort compared IGRA-negative adolescents, IGRA-positive adolescents with latent tuberculosis, and adults with active tuberculosis. On the study overall, not on this receptor specifically: Clinical samples were chosen by availability of cryopreserved specimens, and active tuberculosis cases were adults while controls were adolescents. Compared with IGRA-negative controls, TCR-alpha repertoires from active tuberculosis had smaller mean NN-distances to GMM-specific TCRs, which suggests that these TCRs underwent clonal expansion. Smaller NN-distances were partly driven by shorter CDR3-alpha lengths in active tuberculosis patients, and statistical significance was not reached for the TCR-beta difference. With the diverse GMM-specific repertoire as input, a classifier achieved roughly 89% accuracy (AUROC 0.75 to 0.95), whereas GEM motif frequencies as input gave 70% accuracy.

At study entry, adolescents were screened for latent tuberculosis infection by tuberculin skin test and QuantiFERON-TB GOLD In-Tube IGRA. Immunosequencing of unsorted cryopreserved PBMC covered, on average, around 100,000 T cells per clinical donor. Eleven high schools in the Worcester region of the Western Cape, South Africa, served as enrollment sites for adolescents aged 12 to 18 years. Roughly 10 adolescents infected with M. tuberculosis and about ten uninfected adolescents were chosen and matched for age and sex. PBMC from adolescents were isolated by density centrifugation from freshly drawn heparinized blood and then cryopreserved. The immunoSEQ multiplex PCR assay was used to generate TCR libraries, with TCR-beta and/or TCR-alpha/delta assays applied to each sample. The amplified TCR libraries were sequenced on the Illumina high-throughput platform. In the source study's methods: Clustering and dimensionality reduction relied on pairwise TCRdist distances among GMM-specific receptors from T cells that were either sorted ex vivo or expanded in vitro. Each clinical repertoire was assigned a mean NN-distance score, defined as the average TCRdist to the nearest 10% of tetramer-positive reference sequences. GEM TCR motif frequency was computed as the fraction of unique TCRs matching known GEM sequences by V/J usage and CDR3 length. Active tuberculosis was classified by linear discriminant analysis with leave-one-out cross-validation, implemented in scikit-learn. TCRdb took over this immuneACCESS table, retaining in-frame rearrangements with V and J assigned. Such tables are incomplete; in checked studies, under half of the missing clones stem from an unresolved V gene, and the remainder is unexplained. For V, J and clone size, that table is used; D and trimming come from the DNA. The sample data list roughly 35,000 clones, and approximately 94% of these were observed just once. The ten largest clonotypes hold 9% to 14% of the sample.

As concerns this clone: What antigen it recognizes has not been identified. Per-base quality was not reported, and no clone a single base away is much larger than it.

Between the V and J ends, shortened by 1 base and 4 bases respectively, the junction contains 13 bases. Looking up the germline V gene (reference sequence) yields CDR1 LNHDA and CDR2 SQIVND. Including cysteine and phenylalanine, the CDR3 has 15 amino acids. Just CDR3 DNA is preserved here, 45 bases in frame from base 1. This sequence uses TRBV19 and TRBJ1-1, with TRBD1 tentatively as D gene (6 bases match). Sequencing used PBMCs. The sequence derives from a donor aged 10-30 years with latent tuberculosis or without tuberculosis infection. Some clones in this sample may be carry-over from other donors' samples. The DNA sequence is given as TGTGCCAGTAGTATAGGTGGGGGCCTAAGCACTGAAGCTTTCTTT. This gives the protein CASSIGGGLSTEAFF.